Listed here are 18 T cell receptor beta chains from one sample, sequenced in a study of vaccination effects on CD4 cells after COVID-19. The repertoire was sequenced with immunoSEQ multiplex PCR; TCRdb's copy has only in-frame clones and lacks some. The repertoire holds tens of thousands of clones, 55% to 80% seen once, with 4% to 4.5% in the top ten. Researchers isolated CD4+ T cells once about eleven days of culture had elapsed. These TCRs' antigens remain unknown. This specimen was CD4+ T cells from PBMCs cultured without peptide, taken before COVID-19 vaccination. These TCRs come from a human donor who received a COVID-19 vaccine.

By frequency in the sample, this clone is medium-sized. This sequence joins TRBV12-3 or TRBV12-4 and TRBJ2-7; 15 nucleotides match TRBD2. The CDR3 totals 13 residues. The V segment lost 5 bases and the J segment 11 bases; nucleotides outside the gene matches: 4. The DNA for the CDR3 is TGTGCCAGCAGTGGTGGGACTAGCGGGAGGAAGTACTTC. Translated, it gives CASSGGTSGRKYF.

The chain carries TRBV4-1 and TRBJ2-7; 10 nucleotides agree with TRBD2. V trimming: 4 bases; J trimming: 1 base; junction bases outside the gene matches: 7. CDR3 length: 16 amino acids. The V gene's germline CDR1 is MGHRA and CDR2 YSYEKL. CDR3: CASSRPSGGLSYEQYF. In nucleotides, the CDR3 is TGCGCCAGCAGCCGACCTAGCGGGGGACTGTCCTACGAGCAGTACTTC.

Concerning this clone itself: Other DNA sequences in the sample encode the same CDR3. The V call is TRBV6-5, the J call TRBJ1-5; a possible D gene is TRBD1 (5 bases). The germline CDR1 and CDR2 sequences are MNHEY and SVGAGI. This CDR3 is built from 15 residues. V was clipped by 0 bases and J by 2 bases, with 8 bases between them. The DNA for the CDR3 is TGTGCCAGCAGTTACTCAGGGACGGGCAATCAGCCCCAGCATTTT. Encoded protein: CASSYSGTGNQPQHF.

This chain connects TRBV19 to TRBJ1-4; D is uncertain. CDR1 LNHDA and CDR2 SQIVND come from the germline V gene (reference sequence). Trimming left V 7 bases short and J 7 bases short, with 22 bases between. The CDR3 extends over 16 amino acids. CDR3 sequence: CASIKLKDGGGEKLFF. CDR3 in DNA: TGTGCCAGTATTAAACTCAAGGACGGTGGAGGTGAAAAACTGTTTTTT.

The V gene is TRBV5-1, the J gene TRBJ2-1, with a weak D call TRBD1 (5 bases). Germline V gene sequence: CDR1 SGHRS, CDR2 YFSETQ. Trimming pared 4 bases from V and 16 bases from J, leaving 21 bases between. This CDR3 has 13 residues. CDR3 residues: CASSQGEALTYFF. The CDR3, as DNA: TGCGCCAGCAGCCAGGGTGAGGCTCTTACTTATTTCTTC.

This clone was seen a few times. The chain links TRBV5-1 to TRBJ2-2; D possibly corresponds to TRBD1 (6 bases). The CDR3 covers 16 residues. In germline, CDR1 is SGHRS, CDR2 YFSETQ. V was pared by 0 bases and J by 6 bases, with 15 bases between. The DNA of the CDR3 is TGCGCCAGCAGCTTGGTCGGATACAGGGTGTCCGGGGAGCTGTTTTTT. As protein: CASSLVGYRVSGELFF.

This chain uses TRBV11-2 with TRBJ2-7; 10 bases align to TRBD1. CDR3 length: 15 amino acids. Germline CDR1 reads SGHAT; CDR2 reads FQNNGV. The trim removed 5 bases at V and 0 bases at J, leaving 4 bases unmatched. The chain's CDR3 is CASSPRQGASYEQYF. The CDR3 coding sequence is TGTGCCAGCAGCCCGAGACAGGGGGCCTCCTACGAGCAGTACTTC.

V gene TRBV7-9 combines with J gene TRBJ2-1, with 7 bases that match TRBD1. Germline lookup yields CDR1 SEHNR and CDR2 FQNEAQ (reference sequence). This CDR3 has 15 amino acids. V shed 2 bases and J 5 bases; nucleotides not matched to a gene: 6. The chain's CDR3 is CASSLLGTANNEQFF. CDR3 sequence (DNA): TGTGCCAGCAGCTTATTAGGGACAGCTAACAATGAGCAGTTCTTC.

This sequence joins TRBV3-1 (or the pseudogene TRBV3-2) and TRBJ1-6; D remains ambiguous. The CDR3 is made up of 13 amino acids. The V end was cut by 0 bases, the J end by 10 bases, with 7 bases between. CDR1 and CDR2 (germline): LGHDT, YNNKEL (reference sequence). The chain's CDR3 is CASSQEGRSPLHF. The CDR3 DNA reads TGTGCCAGCAGCCAAGAGGGGAGATCACCCCTCCACTTT.

The chain carries TRBV19 and TRBJ2-2, with D possibly TRBD2 on 6 matching bases. Trimming stripped 6 bases from V and 2 bases from J, with 25 bases between. Germline V gene lookup returns CDR1 LNHDA and CDR2 SQIVND (reference sequence). The CDR3 is 19 residues long. The CDR3 spells CASSHRGDGLTQNTGELFF. The CDR3 DNA follows: TGTGCCAGTAGCCATCGGGGTGACGGACTAACACAAAACACCGGGGAGCTGTTTTTT.

A remark on this clone: Germline and junction disagree at one end, which may indicate a read error. The V gene is TRBV5-4, the J gene TRBJ1-6, with TRBD1 identical over 8 bases. Germline loops: CDR1 SGHNT, CDR2 YYREEE (reference sequence). The CDR3 extends over 16 amino acids. CDR3 DNA: TGTGCCAGCGGCTTGGACAGGGCTTCCTATAATTCACCCCTCCACTTT. Its translation is CASGLDRASYNSPLHF.

This sequence joins TRBV18 and TRBJ2-7; TRBD2 matches 9 bases. Per the germline V gene, CDR1 is KGHSH and CDR2 is LQKENI. Trimming removed 1 base from V and 2 bases from J; junction bases left unmatched: 6. This CDR3 region has 16 residues. CDR3: CASSPLFSGGTYEQYF. The CDR3 bases are TGTGCCAGCTCACCACTTTTTAGCGGGGGAACCTACGAGCAGTACTTC.

The chain joins TRBV2 to TRBJ1-2; 7 bases are shared with TRBD1. The CDR3 is 16 residues long. V was pared by 2 bases and J by 5 bases, with 11 bases of the junction left unmatched. Germline V CDR1 and CDR2: SNHLY, FYNNEI. The CDR3 DNA reads TGTGCCAGCAGTGAAATGGGGGGAGGGGGCTTGTATGGCTACACCTTC. Translation: CASSEMGGGGLYGYTF.

This clone has just a few counts. The chain is built from TRBV21-1 and TRBJ1-2. TRBV21-1 counts as a pseudogene. This CDR3 comprises 14 residues. The DNA for the CDR3 is TGTGCCAGCAGCCCACACCGACCTAACTATGGCTACACCTTC. This sequence encodes CASSPHRPNYGYTF.

The chain uses TRBV19 and TRBJ2-2; D may be TRBD2 (5 bases). V was shortened by 6 bases and J by 1 base, with 15 bases between the two germline ends. The CDR3 is 16 amino acids. CDR1 is LNHDA and CDR2 is SQIVND in the germline V gene (reference sequence). This CDR3 is CASSRRLRGNTGELFF. DNA of the CDR3: TGTGCCAGTAGCCGCCGTCTTCGGGGGAACACCGGGGAGCTGTTTTTT.

The V call is TRBV7-2, the J call TRBJ2-4; maybe TRBD1 (6 bases). The CDR3 sequence is 16 residues long. V shed 2 bases and J shed 6 bases, with 17 bases lying between them. The germline CDR1 and CDR2 sequences are SGHTA and FQGNSA. CDR3 coding DNA: TGTGCCAGCAGCTTACGGGCCCGACAGGTTGGAAACATTCAGTACTTC. Residues: CASSLRARQVGNIQYF.

This clone came up once. The chain is built from TRBV5-1 and TRBJ1-1; possible D gene TRBD1, 6 bases. The CDR3 sequence is 14 residues long. CDR1 is SGHRS, CDR2 YFSETQ, per germline. The V end lost 7 bases, the J end lost 2 bases, and 15 bases lay between the germline ends. The chain's CDR3 is CASQTGPPNTEAFF. CDR3 coding DNA: TGCGCCAGCCAGACAGGACCTCCTAACACTGAAGCTTTCTTT. The complete variable domain, with remaining parts taken from reference TRBV5-1 and TRBJ1-1, reads KAGVTQTPRYLIKTRGQQVTLSCSPISGHRSVSWYQQTPGQGLQFLFEYFSETQRNKGNFPGRFSGRQFSNSRSEMNVSTLELGDSALYLCASQTGPPNTEAFFGQGTRLTVV.

A few counts support this clone. V and J are TRBV10-3 and TRBJ1-2; D unclear. CDR1 is ENHRY and CDR2 is SYGVKD in the germline V gene. This CDR3 contains 15 residues. V lost 0 bases, J lost 4 bases, and 12 bases lay in between. In DNA form, the CDR3 reads TGTGCCATCAGTGAGTCCGAGACCGTTACCTATGGCTACACCTTC. As protein: CAISESETVTYGYTF.